This T cell receptor beta chain was recovered during a study of blood T cell repertoires in COVID-19. In the study overall: Spain, Italy and the United States supplied samples that represented acute and convalescent COVID-19. Sources were T cells, B-cell-depleted T cells, or PBMCs; the material itself was cDNA or gDNA.

The ends lost 4 bases at V and 4 bases at J; junction bases unmatched: 3. CDR1 and CDR2 from the germline V gene are SGHRS and YFSETQ. The CDR3 covers 14 residues. Turning to this clone: The sample has other DNA sequences that encode this CDR3 too.

Study processing details: Estimation of nucleated cell counts was performed using reference gene primer amplification. The repertoire was sequenced with immunoSEQ multiplex PCR; TCRdb's copy has only in-frame clones and lacks some. Clone size and V and J calls were adopted from that table, with D and trimming inferred from the DNA. The sample includes just over 650,000 clones, around 90% of them seen just once. The chain links TRBV5-1 to TRBJ1-5; 9 bases agree with TRBD1. Sequencing was performed on peripheral blood. The sequence was obtained from a woman between 18 and 29 years old with acute or convalescent COVID-19. CDR3 residues: CASSAGTGNQPQHF. DNA of the CDR3: TGCGCCAGCAGCGCAGGGACAGGGAATCAGCCCCAGCATTTT.